Reported below is one TCR beta chain. The CDR3 is made up of 12 amino acids. Trimming took 6 bases from V and 5 from J, leaving 10 bases between them. Germline-derived CDR1 and CDR2 are LNHDA and SQIVND (reference sequence). The data stem from a study of OX40 agonist ivuxolimab in advanced cancers. Clones were read by immunoSEQ multiplex PCR, and TCRdb kept only the in-frame ones, dropping some. The profile shows about 41,000 clones, roughly 89% of them singletons. This receptor was taken from an adult with an advanced solid tumor such as melanoma, head and neck, liver or kidney cancer. Sequencing used CD4+ or CD8+ T cells sorted from blood, obtained in a trial of the OX40 agonist ivuxolimab. The chain employs TRBV19 and TRBJ2-5; possibly TRBD1 or TRBD2 for D (5 bases each). The CDR3 sequence: CASRGESETQYF. The CDR3 DNA follows: TGTGCCAGTAGGGGGGAGTCGGAGACCCAGTACTTC.